This TCR beta chain was captured in a study of PD-L1 blockade in urothelial cancer (dated by TCRdb to 2016 to 2017). Describing the broader study: Every patient began therapy at some point between 2013 and 2015 and was given atezolizumab 1,200 mg intravenously every 3 weeks. Under 30 patients had pretreatment blood TCR-seq, about 25 had at least one posttreatment blood collection, and about 25 had tumor TCR-seq. Patients had an ECOG performance status of 0 or 1 and had received between 0 and 3 prior chemotherapy regimens. Durable clinical benefit meant progression-free survival longer than 6 months, and TCR features were also tested against progression-free and overall survival. Durable clinical benefit was achieved by nine patients and was not achieved by 20 patients. About 90% of the roughly 30 patients were males with bladder-origin urothelial cancer, and 18 of 29 reported a prior smoking history. Blood samples were analyzed at 3 weeks after treatment start (second dose) and at 6 weeks after treatment start. In the same patients who had TCR sequencing, pretreatment tumors also underwent whole exome sequencing and RNA sequencing. The study was an exploratory multi-omic analysis of somatic, immune and clinical correlates of response to PD-L1 blockade with atezolizumab in urothelial cancer. Pretreatment tumor samples, along with matched peripheral blood collected serially before and after atezolizumab treatment, underwent TCR sequencing. Blood samples yielded a median of around 150,000 T cells and roughly 83,000 unique TCRs, with median clonality around 0.083.

According to the germline V gene (reference sequence), CDR1 reads LNHDA and CDR2 reads SQIVND. The junction carries 7 bases between V and J, which are trimmed by 6 bases and 3 bases respectively. The CDR3, from cysteine to phenylalanine, totals 12 residues. This entry keeps only the CDR3 DNA: 36 bases, framed from base 1. The investigation overall reported the following: Because the sample size was small (n ≈ 27) and many of the analyses were exploratory, the results are meant to be hypothesis-generating. At 3 weeks after the start of treatment, tumor-associated TCR clones in peripheral blood had expanded more in patients with durable benefit (n ≈ 20, p = 0.022). A pretreatment peripheral blood TCR clonality below the median was linked to improved progression-free and overall survival.

According to the study, the label for this sample's time point signals: pretreatment peripheral blood. A total of under 30 patients with locally advanced or metastatic urothelial carcinoma, treated at Memorial Sloan Kettering on a trial protocol, made up the cohort. Peripheral blood mononuclear cells were collected pretreatment and during treatment, at between 1 and 8 total time points per patient. The Qiagen DNeasy Blood extraction kit was used to purify genomic DNA from total PBMCs and from tumor samples. Collected pretreatment and during treatment, PBMCs were isolated and stored as previously described. As to this clone: No antigen is known for it. No clone much larger than this one lies a single base away; base qualities are absent.

To estimate absolute template abundance from read counts, synthetic TCR analog templates were spiked into each PCR. The immunoSEQ assay was used to amplify TCRbeta CDR3 regions from genomic DNA with bias-controlled V and J gene primers. Rearranged TCRbeta segments were sequenced at approximately 20X coverage. Regarding the original processing steps: Clustering was used to correct sequencing errors, and CDR3s were annotated against IMGT so that V, D and J genes could be assigned. Out-of-frame and stop-codon sequences were excluded, and only productive TCRbeta rearrangements were used in downstream analyses. Clonality was calculated as one minus the Shannon entropy normalized by the log of the number of unique productive sequences. Clones differing between time points or between blood and tumor were identified by Fisher's exact test with Benjamini-Hochberg correction at adjusted p below 0.01. Sourced from immuneACCESS, this table was stored by TCRdb with only in-frame sequences that have V and J called. A share of the clones is absent; for the studies checked, an unresolved V gene accounts for under half, and the remainder has no known explanation. V and J calls plus clone size are reproduced from that table; the DNA served to infer D and trimming. This sample holds 90,000 or so clones; roughly 90% were observed only once. Roughly 1.6% of the sample lies in the top ten.

The input for sequencing was PBMCs, taken around atezolizumab (anti-PD-L1) treatment. This TCR came from a man in his 60s with urothelial cancer. The chain is encoded by TRBV19 joined to TRBJ2-3, with the D gene uncertain. The CDR3 reads CASRARTDTQYF. The DNA reads as follows: TGTGCCAGTAGAGCCCGGACAGATACGCAGTATTTT.